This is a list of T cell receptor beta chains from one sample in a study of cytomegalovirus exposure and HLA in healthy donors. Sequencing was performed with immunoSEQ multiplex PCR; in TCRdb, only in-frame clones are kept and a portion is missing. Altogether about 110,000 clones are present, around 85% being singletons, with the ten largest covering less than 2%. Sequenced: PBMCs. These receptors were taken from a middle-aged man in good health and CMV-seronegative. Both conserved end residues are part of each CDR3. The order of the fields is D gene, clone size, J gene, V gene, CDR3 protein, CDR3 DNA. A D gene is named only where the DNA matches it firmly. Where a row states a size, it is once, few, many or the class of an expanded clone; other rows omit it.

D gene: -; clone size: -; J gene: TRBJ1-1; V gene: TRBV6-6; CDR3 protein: CASSVLPGVGEAFF; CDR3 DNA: TGTGCCAGCAGTGTTCTACCGGGGGTTGGGGAAGCTTTCTTT
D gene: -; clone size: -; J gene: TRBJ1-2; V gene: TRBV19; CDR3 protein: CASSTRGGYFGYTF; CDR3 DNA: TGTGCCAGTAGTACGCGTGGGGGGTACTTTGGCTACACCTTC
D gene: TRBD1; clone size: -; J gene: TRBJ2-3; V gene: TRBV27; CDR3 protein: CASSQKGQYTDTQYF; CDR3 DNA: TGTGCCAGCAGCCAAAAGGGACAGTACACAGATACGCAGTATTTT
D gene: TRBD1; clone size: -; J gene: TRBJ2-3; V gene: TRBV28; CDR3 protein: CASSLWGTGGDTQYF; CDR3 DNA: TGTGCCAGCAGTTTATGGGGGACAGGGGGAGATACGCAGTATTTT
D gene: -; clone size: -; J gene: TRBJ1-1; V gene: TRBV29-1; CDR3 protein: CSVVFSAVATEAFF; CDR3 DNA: TGCAGCGTTGTTTTTTCAGCGGTGGCCACTGAAGCTTTCTTT
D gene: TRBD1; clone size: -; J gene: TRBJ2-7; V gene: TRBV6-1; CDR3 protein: CASRGTGGSYEQYF; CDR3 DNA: TGTGCCAGCAGGGGGACAGGGGGCTCCTACGAGCAGTACTTC
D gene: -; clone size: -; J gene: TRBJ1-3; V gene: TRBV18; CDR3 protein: CASSPPGQTGNTIYF; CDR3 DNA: TGTGCCAGCTCACCACCCGGACAGACTGGAAACACCATATATTTT
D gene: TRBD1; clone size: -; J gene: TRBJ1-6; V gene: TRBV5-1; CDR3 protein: CASSIGTERYNSPLHF; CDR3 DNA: TGCGCCAGCAGCATAGGGACAGAACGCTATAATTCACCCCTCCACTTT
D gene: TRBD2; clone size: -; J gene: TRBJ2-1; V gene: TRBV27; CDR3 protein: CASSLPPSGGAGEQFF; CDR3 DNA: TGTGCCAGCAGTTTACCCCCCAGCGGGGGGGCCGGTGAGCAGTTCTTC
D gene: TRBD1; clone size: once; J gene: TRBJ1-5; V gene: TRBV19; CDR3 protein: CASSIVRQGYDQPQHF; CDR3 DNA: TGTGCCAGTAGTATAGTACGACAGGGGTACGATCAGCCCCAGCATTTT
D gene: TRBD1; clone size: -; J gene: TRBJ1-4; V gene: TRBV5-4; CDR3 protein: CASSPGGRTGNEKLFF; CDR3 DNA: TGTGCCAGCAGCCCGGGCGGGCGGACAGGGAACGAAAAACTGTTTTTT
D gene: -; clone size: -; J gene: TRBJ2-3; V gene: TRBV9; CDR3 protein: CASSPSTDTQYF; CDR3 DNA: TGTGCCAGCAGCCCGAGCACAGATACGCAGTATTTT
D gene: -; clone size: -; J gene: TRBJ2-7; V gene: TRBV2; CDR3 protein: CAGRTGTYEQYF; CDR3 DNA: TGTGCCGGACGGACGGGGACCTACGAGCAGTACTTC
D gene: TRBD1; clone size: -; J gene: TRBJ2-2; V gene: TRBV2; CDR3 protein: CASSIAGGEANTGELFF; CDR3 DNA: TGTGCCAGCAGTATAGCAGGGGGCGAGGCGAACACCGGGGAGCTGTTTTTT
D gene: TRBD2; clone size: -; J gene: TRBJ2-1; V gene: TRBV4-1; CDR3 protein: CASSHGLAGGRNEQFF; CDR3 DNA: TGCGCCAGCAGCCACGGACTAGCGGGGGGGCGCAATGAGCAGTTCTTC
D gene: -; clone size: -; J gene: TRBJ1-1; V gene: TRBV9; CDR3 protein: CASSVEVGGAGTEAFF; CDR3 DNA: TGTGCCAGCAGCGTAGAGGTGGGGGGGGCTGGGACTGAAGCTTTCTTT
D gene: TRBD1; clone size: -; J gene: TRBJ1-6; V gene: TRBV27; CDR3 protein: CASGTGAPNSPLHF; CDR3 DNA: TGTGCCAGTGGGACAGGGGCTCCCAATTCACCCCTCCACTTT
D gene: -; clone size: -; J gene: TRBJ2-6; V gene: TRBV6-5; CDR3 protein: CASSPWGAGANVLTF; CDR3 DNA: TGTGCCAGCAGCCCCTGGGGGGCTGGGGCCAACGTCCTGACTTTC
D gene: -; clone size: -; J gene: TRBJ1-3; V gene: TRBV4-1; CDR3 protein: CASSQVEGSGNTIYF; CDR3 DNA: TGCGCCAGCAGCCAAGTGGAGGGTTCTGGAAACACCATATATTTT
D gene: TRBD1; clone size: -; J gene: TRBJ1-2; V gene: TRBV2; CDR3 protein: CASSVGQGVGGYTF; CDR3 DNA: TGTGCCAGCAGTGTTGGACAGGGAGTGGGGGGCTACACCTTC
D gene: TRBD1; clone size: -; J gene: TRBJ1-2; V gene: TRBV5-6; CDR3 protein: CASSFRDRPLYGYTF; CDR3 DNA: TGTGCCAGCAGCTTCCGGGACAGACCGCTTTATGGCTACACCTTC
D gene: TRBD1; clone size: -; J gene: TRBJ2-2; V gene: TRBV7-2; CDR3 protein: CATRDREDTGELFF; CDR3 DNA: TGTGCCACCCGGGACAGGGAAGACACCGGGGAGCTGTTTTTT
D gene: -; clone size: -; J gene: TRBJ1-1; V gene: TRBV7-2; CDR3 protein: CASSPIPIRGMEAFF; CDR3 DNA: TGTGCCAGCAGCCCGATCCCTATTCGGGGAATGGAAGCTTTCTTT
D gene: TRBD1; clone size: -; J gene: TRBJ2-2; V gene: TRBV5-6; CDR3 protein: CASSLSPGQGAAVRGELFF; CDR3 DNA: TGTGCCAGCAGCTTATCTCCGGGACAGGGGGCCGCGGTTCGCGGGGAGCTGTTTTTT
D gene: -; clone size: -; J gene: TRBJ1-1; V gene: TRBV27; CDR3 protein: CASSFNRDTEAFF; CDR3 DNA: TGTGCCAGCAGCTTTAACAGGGATACTGAAGCTTTCTTT
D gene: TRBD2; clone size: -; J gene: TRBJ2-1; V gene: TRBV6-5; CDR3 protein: CASSSVSGGQFF; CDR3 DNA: TGTGCCAGCAGTTCGGTGAGCGGGGGGCAGTTCTTC
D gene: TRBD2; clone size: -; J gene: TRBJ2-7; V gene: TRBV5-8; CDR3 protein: CASSRGLVTREQYF; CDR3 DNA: TGTGCCAGCAGCCGCGGACTAGTAACTCGAGAGCAGTACTTC